What follows are 15 T cell receptor beta chains derived from one specimen sequenced in a study of T cell responses to AZD1222 COVID-19 vaccine. Libraries were prepared by immunoSEQ multiplex PCR; TCRdb keeps only in-frame clonotypes and omits some of them. The sample yields approximately 100,000 clones, about 92% seen once. The sequencing here drew on peripheral blood, taken on day 0 of AZD1222 vaccination. All receptors derive from an adult in good health.

The chain recombines TRBV7-2 with TRBJ2-7, with D perhaps matching TRBD2 (5 bases). V was trimmed by 1 base and J by 1 base, leaving 17 bases between them. CDR1 and CDR2 from the germline V gene are SGHTA and FQGNSA. The CDR3 spans 17 residues. In DNA, the CDR3 is TGTGCCAGCAGCTTAGTATCGTCTAGCCGGGGATCCTACGAGCAGTACTTC. It specifies CASSLVSSSRGSYEQYF.

This clone was detected a few times. This sequence joins TRBV19 and TRBJ2-2; D call uncertain. V shed 1 base and J shed 5 bases, with 8 bases lying between them. The germline V gene encodes CDR1 LNHDA and CDR2 SQIVND (reference sequence). CDR3 size: 14 residues. The CDR3 DNA follows: TGTGCCAGTAGTATAGGGATTGAAACCGGGGAGCTGTTTTTT. Protein sequence: CASSIGIETGELFF.

Here the CDR3 reads CAVRQESSYEQYF. CDR3 in DNA: TGTGCAGTTAGACAGGAGAGCTCCTACGAGCAGTACTTC. The chain employs TRBV11-2 and TRBJ2-7, with a possible D match to TRBD1 (6 bases). Germline CDR1 reads SGHAT; CDR2 reads FQNNGV. This CDR3 contains 13 residues.

As for this clone: Germline is not matched at one junction end, which may reflect a read error. This rearrangement joins TRBV6-6 to TRBJ1-4; D is uncertain. Germline V gene data show CDR1 as MNHNY and CDR2 as SVGAGI (reference sequence). The CDR3 is made up of 15 amino acids. The CDR3 sequence: CASSYSAVSNGKLFF. The CDR3 DNA follows: TGTGCCAGCAGTTACTCGGCGGTCAGTAATGGAAAACTGTTTTTT.

The rearrangement uses TRBV7-9 and TRBJ2-7; D not resolved. This CDR3 is 14 amino acids long. Between the trimmed V and J ends, which lost 1 base and 0 bases, there was a span of 7 bases. Looked up from germline, CDR1 is SEHNR and CDR2 is FQNEAQ (reference sequence). The CDR3 protein is CASSLDTSSYEQYF. The CDR3 DNA reads TGTGCCAGCAGCTTAGACACGTCCTCCTACGAGCAGTACTTC.

The J gene is TRBJ1-1, the V gene TRBV24-1; 9 nucleotides match TRBD1. V shed 4 bases, J shed 4 bases, and the junction held 15 bases outside the gene matches. This CDR3 spans 18 amino acids. CDR1 is KGHDR and CDR2 is SFDVKD in the germline V gene. CDR3 DNA: TGTGCCACCAGTGACCTGACAGGGGGTAGTCGTTATGGCACTGAAGCTTTCTTT. Amino acid sequence: CATSDLTGGSRYGTEAFF.

J is TRBJ1-2 and V is TRBV3-1 (or the pseudogene TRBV3-2); tentatively, D is TRBD1 (6 bases). Germline loops: CDR1 LGHDT, CDR2 YNNKEL (reference sequence). This CDR3 is built from 16 residues. V was clipped by 2 bases and J by 3 bases, with 16 bases between them. CDR3 sequence reads: CASSQSPQGYDYGYTF. DNA for the CDR3: TGTGCCAGCAGCCAAAGTCCTCAGGGGTATGACTATGGCTACACCTTC.

In this sample, this clone turned up once. The CDR3, as DNA: TGTGCCAGTGAAGGGGCGGCAACTAATGAAAAACTGTTTTTT. Translating it yields CASEGAATNEKLFF. The chain is built from TRBV19 and TRBJ1-4, with D possibly TRBD1 on 5 matching bases. This CDR3 comprises 14 residues. Germline CDR1 LNHDA, CDR2 SQIVND (reference sequence). V gave up 8 bases and J gave up 0 bases, with 10 bases separating them.

The chain employs TRBV3-1 (or the pseudogene TRBV3-2) and TRBJ2-7; 8 bases line up with TRBD1. Trimming took 4 bases from V and 2 from J; bases not matched to a gene: 7. The CDR3 sequence is 15 residues long. The germline CDR1 and CDR2 sequences are LGHDT and YNNKEL (reference sequence). The CDR3 bases are TGTGCCAGCAGCCGTTCGCCGGGACAGGCCTACGAGCAGTACTTC. Residues: CASSRSPGQAYEQYF.

Only a few counts were recorded for this clone. J is TRBJ1-2 and V is TRBV5-1; D may be TRBD1 (5 bases). Germline CDR1 and CDR2: SGHRS and YFSETQ. V was trimmed by 0 bases and J by 0 bases, leaving 9 bases between them. The CDR3 is 15 amino acids. The CDR3 DNA reads TGCGCCAGCAGCTTGGACGGACAACCTAACTATGGCTACACCTTC. This translates into CASSLDGQPNYGYTF.

This sequence joins TRBV28 and TRBJ1-2; D unclear. Trimming pared 0 bases from V and 0 bases from J, leaving 5 bases between. The germline V gene has CDR1 MDHEN and CDR2 SYDVKM. This CDR3 contains 14 residues. CDR3 sequence: CASSLWGTNYGYTF. CDR3 in DNA: TGTGCCAGCAGTTTATGGGGCACTAACTATGGCTACACCTTC.

The genes are TRBV11-2 and TRBJ2-1, with 8 bases identical to TRBD2. CDR3 size: 16 residues. J gave up 1 base and V 4 bases, and 6 bases lay outside the gene matches. The V gene's germline CDR1 is SGHAT and CDR2 FQNNGV. In DNA form, the CDR3 reads TGTGCCAGCAGCTCTCCTGGCGGGGGGTCCTACAATGAGCAGTTCTTC. The encoded protein is CASSSPGGGSYNEQFF.

V is TRBV6-5 and J is TRBJ1-2; D is perhaps TRBD1 (5 bases). The CDR3 covers 12 residues. Looked up from germline, CDR1 is MNHEY and CDR2 is SVGAGI. The germline V and J ends were trimmed by 7 bases and 4 bases, with 10 bases remaining between them. CDR3 DNA sequence: TGTGCCAGCACCGACAGACCCTATGGCTACACCTTC. Translation: CASTDRPYGYTF.

The rearrangement links TRBV7-9 to TRBJ1-2; no firm D call. V was trimmed by 2 bases and J by 5 bases, leaving 15 bases between them. The CDR3 covers 15 residues. Germline V gene sequence: CDR1 SEHNR, CDR2 FQNEAQ (reference sequence). The CDR3 loop reads CASSLSGVRIYGYTF. CDR3 sequence (DNA): TGTGCCAGCAGCTTATCCGGGGTGAGAATATATGGCTACACCTTC.

The chain links TRBV9 to TRBJ2-7, with D unclear. This CDR3 is 9 amino acids long. CDR1 is SGDLS, CDR2 YYNGEE, per germline. CDR3 sequence: CAKPPEQYF. CDR3 nucleotides: TGTGCTAAGCCCCCCGAGCAGTACTTC.